This entry lists 18 T cell receptor beta chains sequenced from one sample in a study of blood T cell repertoires in COVID-19. Method: immunoSEQ multiplex PCR; TCRdb's copy keeps in-frame clones and lacks some. Here the sample spans roughly 170,000 clones, about four fifths being singletons. Sequencing was done on a sample of peripheral blood. The receptors were gathered from a woman aged 55-70 years with COVID-19, enrolled during active disease.

V is TRBV6-5 and J is TRBJ2-1, with D possibly being TRBD2 (6 bases). The V and J ends lost 6 bases and 6 bases respectively, with 18 bases between them. The germline V gene encodes CDR1 MNHEY and CDR2 SVGAGI. The CDR3 loop spans 15 amino acids. CDR3 bases: TGTGCCAGCAGGCCCCGTGGGGGGATGATCAATGAGCAGTTCTTC. Encoded protein: CASRPRGGMINEQFF.

This clone was counted a single time. This rearrangement joins TRBV29-1 to TRBJ2-2; D uncertain. There are 12 residues in the CDR3. The germline CDR1 and CDR2 sequences are SQVTM and ANQGSEA. The ends were cut back, 3 bases at V and 2 bases at J, with 4 bases in the middle. This CDR3 is CSVDLNTGELFF. The CDR3 bases are TGCAGCGTTGACTTAAACACCGGGGAGCTGTTTTTT.

The chain recombines TRBV28 with TRBJ1-1; D remains ambiguous. Trimming shortened V by 6 bases and J by 1 base, and 9 bases separated the two germline ends. Germline CDR1 MDHEN, CDR2 SYDVKM. There are 13 residues in the CDR3. CDR3 sequence: CASRGHENTEAFF. As DNA, the CDR3 is TGTGCCAGCAGGGGCCACGAGAACACTGAAGCTTTCTTT.

The chain is built from TRBV27 and TRBJ2-3; TRBD2 is a possible D gene (5 bases). CDR1 and CDR2 (germline): MNHEY, SMNVEV (reference sequence). Trimming shortened V by 2 bases and J by 0 bases, and 9 bases separated the two germline ends. The CDR3 is 15 amino acids. DNA of the CDR3: TGTGCCAGCAGTTTAGCGGGTCCAAGCACAGATACGCAGTATTTT. This gives the protein CASSLAGPSTDTQYF.

This clone was counted once. This rearrangement joins TRBV28 to TRBJ2-1; TRBD1 agrees at 9 bases. The CDR3 consists of 16 residues. After removal of 2 bases from V and 5 bases from J, the junction contained 7 bases not matched to a gene. Germline assignment: CDR1 MDHEN and CDR2 SYDVKM. DNA of the CDR3: TGTGCCAGCAGTTTAGGGCCCGGACAGGGGAACAATGAGCAGTTCTTC. This sequence encodes CASSLGPGQGNNEQFF. The complete variable domain, with remaining parts taken from reference TRBV28 and TRBJ2-1, reads DVKVTQSSRYLVKRTGEKVFLECVQDMDHENMFWYRQDPGLGLRLIYFSYDVKMKEKGDIPEGYSVSREKKERFSLILESASTNQTSMYLCASSLGPGQGNNEQFFGPGTRLTVL.

The chain joins TRBV24-1 to TRBJ2-2, with TRBD1 matching over 8 bases. The CDR3 spans 17 residues. After removal of 6 bases from V and 2 bases from J, the junction contained 10 bases not matched to a gene. Germline assignment: CDR1 KGHDR and CDR2 SFDVKD. The chain's CDR3 is CATSHLETGANTGELFF. The DNA of the CDR3 is TGTGCCACCAGTCACCTTGAGACAGGGGCAAACACCGGGGAGCTGTTTTTT.

The V gene is TRBV6-5, the J gene TRBJ2-3; TRBD1 aligns across 7 bases. Trimming at V came to 9 bases and at J to 2 bases, leaving 5 bases not matched to a gene. Germline V gene lookup returns CDR1 MNHEY and CDR2 SVGAGI. The CDR3 length is 13 residues. Here the CDR3 reads CASRDSITDTQYF. In nucleotides, the CDR3 is TGTGCCAGTAGGGACAGCATCACAGATACGCAGTATTTT.

The V and J genes are TRBV13 and TRBJ2-3; 15 bases line up with TRBD2. Trimming at V came to 2 bases and at J to 8 bases, leaving 11 bases not matched to a gene. The CDR3 runs to 18 residues. Germline values: CDR1 PRHDT, CDR2 FYEKMQ (reference sequence). The CDR3 sequence: CASSLTTLPGLAGGTQYF. The CDR3 DNA sequence: TGTGCCAGCAGCTTAACGACACTGCCGGGACTAGCGGGAGGTACGCAGTATTTT.

The chain recombines TRBV3-1 (or the pseudogene TRBV3-2) with TRBJ1-2; 7 bases map to TRBD1. Germline assignment: CDR1 LGHDT and CDR2 YNNKEL (reference sequence). The length of the CDR3 is 13 residues. The trim removed 4 bases at V and 10 bases at J, leaving 9 bases unmatched. CDR3 protein: CASSLRQGSLYTF. The CDR3 coding sequence is TGTGCCAGCAGCCTCCGACAGGGTTCCCTCTACACCTTC.

V gene TRBV19 combines with J gene TRBJ1-5; 7 nucleotides align to TRBD1. This CDR3 has 14 residues. Germline V gene data show CDR1 as LNHDA and CDR2 as SQIVND (reference sequence). Trimming at V came to 4 bases and at J to 5 bases, leaving 5 bases not matched to a gene. CDR3 protein: CASSKTGSDQPQHF. The DNA for the CDR3 is TGTGCCAGTAGTAAGACAGGGTCCGATCAGCCCCAGCATTTT.

The chain couples TRBV3-1 (or the pseudogene TRBV3-2) to TRBJ2-3; 14 bases fit TRBD2. The germline V gene encodes CDR1 LGHDT and CDR2 YNNKEL (reference sequence). CDR3 size: 17 residues. Losses at the gene ends were 3 bases for V and 6 bases for J; bases not matched to a gene: 8. The CDR3 protein is CASSHPLRLAGGDTQYF. CDR3 bases: TGTGCCAGCAGCCACCCCCTCCGACTAGCGGGGGGGGATACGCAGTATTTT.

The chain couples TRBV9 to TRBJ2-1; tentative D call: TRBD2 (6 bases). In germline, CDR1 is SGDLS, CDR2 YYNGEE. V gave up 1 base and J gave up 9 bases, with 17 bases separating them. The CDR3 loop spans 15 amino acids. CDR3 loop: CASSVTGIVGGEQFF. The CDR3 region has the DNA TGTGCCAGCAGCGTAACCGGGATCGTGGGAGGTGAGCAGTTCTTC.

V and J are TRBV5-4 and TRBJ2-5, with D hard to call. The V gene's germline CDR1 is SGHNT and CDR2 YYREEE (reference sequence). The CDR3 extends over 14 amino acids. V gave up 1 base and J gave up 1 base, with 8 bases separating them. DNA of the CDR3: TGTGCCAGCAGCTTGAGTGTCAGCCAAGAGACCCAGTACTTC. This translates into CASSLSVSQETQYF.

The V gene is TRBV7-3, the J gene TRBJ2-5; D is uncertain. CDR1 and CDR2 from the germline V gene are SGHTA and FQGTGA. The CDR3 sequence is 15 residues long. V was pared by 1 base and J by 5 bases, with 14 bases between. Written as DNA, the CDR3 is TGTGCCAGCAGCTTAAACGGGTTAGGCGGCGAGACCCAGTACTTC. Translated, it gives CASSLNGLGGETQYF.

The gene calls are TRBV18 and TRBJ2-7, with 8 bases matching TRBD1. The V gene end was trimmed by 4 bases and the J gene end by 2 bases; junction bases not matched to a gene: 7. CDR3 length: 15 amino acids. The germline V gene has CDR1 KGHSH and CDR2 LQKENI. In nucleotides, the CDR3 is TGTGCCAGCTCACTAAAAGGACAGGGAACCTACGAGCAGTACTTC. Protein product: CASSLKGQGTYEQYF.

The genes are TRBV7-3 and TRBJ2-2; D remains unclear. Trimming stripped 5 bases from V and 7 bases from J, with 23 bases between. The CDR3 has 17 residues. CDR1 and CDR2 (germline): SGHTA, FQGTGA. CDR3 region: CASSLISTGASGGELFF. CDR3 nucleotides: TGTGCCAGCAGCCTCATCAGTACGGGTGCGTCGGGCGGGGAGCTGTTTTTT.

The chain uses TRBV4-2 and TRBJ1-4; D ambiguous. V shed 2 bases and J shed 0 bases, with 7 bases lying between them. The germline gives CDR1 LGHNA, CDR2 YNFKEQ. This CDR3 region has 15 residues. CDR3 in amino acids: CASSQSDSTNEKLFF. CDR3 bases: TGTGCCAGCAGCCAATCGGACTCAACTAATGAAAAACTGTTTTTT.

This chain's CDR3 is CASSQEGEGRTQYF. Here the CDR3 DNA reads TGTGCCAGCAGCCAAGAAGGGGAGGGACGAACCCAGTACTTC. The chain uses TRBV3-1 (or the pseudogene TRBV3-2) and TRBJ2-5; 7 bases are shared with TRBD2. The ends lost 0 bases at V and 8 bases at J; junction bases unmatched: 6. CDR1 and CDR2 (germline): LGHDT, YNNKEL (reference sequence). This CDR3 contains 14 residues.